Described below is a single T cell receptor beta chain sequence and its context. Its cognate antigen is unknown. The data are from a study of cytomegalovirus exposure and HLA in healthy donors. General observations from the study: Cytomegalovirus status, reportedly, was diagnosed with high specificity and sensitivity by the classifier.

V shed 9 bases, J shed 11 bases, and the junction held 13 bases outside the gene matches. Germline CDR1 is LGHNA and CDR2 is YNFKEQ. The CDR3 length is 13 residues. PCR involved 60 Vbeta and 13 Jbeta primers. The data were produced by immunoSEQ multiplex PCR, yet TCRdb's version contains in-frame clones alone and is incomplete. The sample yields 100,000 to 150,000 clones, around 85% seen once. This clonotype originated in a man aged 18 to 30 in good health and CMV-seropositive. Specimen: PBMCs. J is TRBJ2-5 and V is TRBV4-2; the match to TRBD1 covers 9 bases. In DNA, the CDR3 is TGTGCCAGTTCCCGGGACAGGGAAGGGGAGCAGTACTTC. Residues: CASSRDREGEQYF.